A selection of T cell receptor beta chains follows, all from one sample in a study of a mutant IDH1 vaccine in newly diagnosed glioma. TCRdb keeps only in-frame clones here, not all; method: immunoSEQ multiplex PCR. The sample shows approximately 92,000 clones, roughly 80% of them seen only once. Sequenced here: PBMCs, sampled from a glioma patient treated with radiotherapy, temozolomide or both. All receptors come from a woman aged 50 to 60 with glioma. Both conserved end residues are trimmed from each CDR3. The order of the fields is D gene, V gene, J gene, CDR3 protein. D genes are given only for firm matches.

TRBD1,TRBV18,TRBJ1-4,ASSPSQGRNEKLF
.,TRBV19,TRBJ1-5,ASSLERGDQPQH
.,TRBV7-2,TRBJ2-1,ASSLDRGSYNEQF
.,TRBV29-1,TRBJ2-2,SAVEAAVTGELF
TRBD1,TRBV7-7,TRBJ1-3,ASSLQGSSGNTIY
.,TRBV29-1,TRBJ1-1,SVSMGVVNTEAF
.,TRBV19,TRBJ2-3,ASSSLLTDTQY
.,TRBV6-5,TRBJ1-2,ASSYSLGSGNYGYT
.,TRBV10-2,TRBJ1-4,ASSASSAPRKLF
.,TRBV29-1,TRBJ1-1,SVSSKMNTEAF
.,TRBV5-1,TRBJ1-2,ASSPDLPPDGYT
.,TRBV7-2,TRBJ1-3,ASSLERGRANTIY
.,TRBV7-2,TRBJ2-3,ASSLVAPSTDTQY
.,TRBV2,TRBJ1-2,ASLYRTNYGYT
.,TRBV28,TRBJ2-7,ASSRAGTPSYEQY
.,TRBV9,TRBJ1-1,ASSPEYRPTEAF
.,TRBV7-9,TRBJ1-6,ASSSPPGGSYNSPLH